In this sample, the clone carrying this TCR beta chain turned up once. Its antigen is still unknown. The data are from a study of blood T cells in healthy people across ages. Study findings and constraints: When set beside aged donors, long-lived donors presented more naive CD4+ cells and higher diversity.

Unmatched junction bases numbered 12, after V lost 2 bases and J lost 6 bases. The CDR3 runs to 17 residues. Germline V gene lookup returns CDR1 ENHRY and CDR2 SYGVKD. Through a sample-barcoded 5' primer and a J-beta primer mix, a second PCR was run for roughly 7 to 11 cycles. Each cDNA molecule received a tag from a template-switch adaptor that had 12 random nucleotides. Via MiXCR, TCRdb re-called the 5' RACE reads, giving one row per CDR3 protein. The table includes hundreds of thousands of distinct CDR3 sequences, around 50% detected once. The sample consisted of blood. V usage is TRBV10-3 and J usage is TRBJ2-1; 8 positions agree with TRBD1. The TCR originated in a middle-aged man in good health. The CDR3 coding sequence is TGTGCCATCAGTGAGCCCACCACAGGGGGTGACGGCAATGAGCAGTTCTTC. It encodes CAISEPTTGGDGNEQFF.